This paragraph reports one T cell receptor beta chain. Its antigen specificity is not known. No much larger clonotype is one base removed from it; base qualities were not supplied. The entire amount of isolated RNA was reverse transcribed using the High Capacity cDNA Reverse Transcription Kit, so the sequenced TCRB transcripts were expressed ones. Survey-depth immunoSEQ sequencing was performed on stem cell-like memory T cell samples, with an average of approximately 1 million total reads per sample. Sorted cells were lysed in RLT buffer, and RNA was extracted using DNase-treated RNeasy Micro or Mini kits according to cell number. Each cell subset was processed on its own to prevent cross-contamination, while patient and healthy donor samples were processed together. TCRB sequences were amplified from cDNA with the immunoSEQ multiplex PCR, producing 87-bp fragments spanning the CDR3 region. The amplicons were sequenced using the Illumina HiSeq platform. For the original study's pipeline: Synthetic template baselines were used to correct PCR bias computationally, reads within Hamming distance 2 were collapsed, and singletons that could not be merged were discarded. By aligning reads against IMGT, V, D and J genes, CDR3 length, and insertions or deletions at six rearrangement sites were assigned. Clonotype counts were normalized to sorted cell number within each subset before computing true diversity and Gini coefficients with the tcR R package. Repertoire sharing was quantified using the overlap coefficient calculated on TCRB nucleotide sequences. TCRdb re-hosts the immuneACCESS table, in-frame sequences only. Its copies lack some clones; in the studies checked, an unresolved V gene accounts for under half of them, and the cause for the rest is not known. Clonal size and the V and J genes are those of that table, whereas D and trimming came from the DNA. The sample yields some 14,000 clones; 55% to 70% were counted once. The top ten constitute around 0.57% of the sample.

Inclusive of the bounding cysteine and phenylalanine, the CDR3 is 12 residues long. The retained sequence is limited to the CDR3, 36 bases, with the frame set at the first base. From the germline V gene, CDR1 is LGHNA and CDR2 is YNFKEQ. Trimming removed 1 base from V and 4 bases from J, leaving 4 bases between the germline ends. From each donor, a single peripheral blood sample of around 120 mL on average was drawn into heparinised tubes. A BD FACSAria II and a panel including CD45RO, CCR7, CD25, CD127, CD95 and CD27 were used to sort naive, central memory, regulatory and stem cell-like memory CD4+ T cells. Every sorted population had a purity above 95%. Right away, PBMCs were isolated by Lymphoprep density gradient centrifugation and were stained directly, with no culture step. So that batch effects would be minimized, each experiment stained and sorted samples in pairs, pairing one healthy donor with one patient.

This entry is derived from a study of beta chain features in type 1 diabetes (dated by TCRdb to 2016 to 2019). For the study in its entirety: Mean age, gender distribution, total cell number and subset yield were not different between patients and healthy donors. A total of roughly 100 million sorted cells were examined across all samples, and a strong correlation was observed between cell number per subset and RNA yield. Regulatory and stem cell-like memory subsets were isolated from only 8 patients and roughly eight healthy donors, whereas naive and central memory subsets came from all 30 or so donors. The study compared TCRB repertoires of sorted circulating CD4+ T cell subsets between recently diagnosed type 1 diabetes patients and matched healthy donors. Paper-wide results and their limitations: At VDJ recombination sites, patients with type 1 diabetes made fewer insertions and deleted more nucleotides, a pattern implying thymic rearrangement abnormalities. Because small numbers of individuals were included in the HLA sub-analyses, any influence of HLA type on TCRB rearrangement was left unresolved. Naive, central memory and regulatory TCRB repertoires appeared more similar among patients than among healthy donors. Sequencing cDNA rather than genomic DNA could over-represent highly expressing activated cells, although activation and CD3 levels did not differ between groups. Shorter templates might be favored by PCR, yet because patient and control samples were amplified and corrected together, any such skew would affect both groups equally. A moderate but significant shortening of TCRB CDR3 length was observed in type 1 diabetes patients in all four CD4+ subsets.

The receptor was isolated from a woman under 30 with type 1 diabetes. The specimen was stem cell memory CD4+ T cells from blood. The sample's cell subset or site label, in plain terms: stem cell-like memory CD4+ T cells. The chain uses TRBV4-2 and TRBJ2-5, with an unclear D gene assignment. The DNA sequence is TGTGCCAGCAGCCAAGCCGGAGAGACCCAGTACTTC. It translates as CASSQAGETQYF.